This entry concerns a single T cell receptor (beta chain). Its antigen is as yet unknown. Possible read error: a much larger clone is one base away. The CDR3 end shows no conserved phenylalanine or tryptophan, and so a read error is likely. The CDR3 extends over 14 amino acids. The ends were cut back, 2 bases at V and 0 bases at J, with 7 bases in the middle. The germline CDR1 and CDR2 sequences are MNHEY and SVGAGI. RNA transcripts served as the template for amplifying TCR beta CDR3 regions. First-round RT-PCR with HTBI primers amplified the TCR CDR3 region. One entry per CDR3 protein results from TCRdb running MiXCR on the multiplex PCR reads. The top ten clones hold about 3.7% of a sample with around 350,000 distinct CDR3 sequences, over 15% of them seen once. These data originate in a study of T cells in Graves' hyperthyroidism and ophthalmopathy. On the study more broadly: Peripheral blood samples were taken at initial diagnosis, prior to any treatment. Findings and caveats of the study: With a median lead of approximately six months before onset, the model predicted ophthalmopathy.

The receptor's source is a woman aged 18-30 years with Graves' hyperthyroidism. The chain is built from TRBV6-5 and TRBJ1-1; D might be TRBD1 (5 bases). Material for sequencing was blood. CDR3 coding DNA: TGTGCCAGCAGTTACAGGGGAATGAACACTGAAGCTTTCTAT. Translating gives CASSYRGMNTEAFY.